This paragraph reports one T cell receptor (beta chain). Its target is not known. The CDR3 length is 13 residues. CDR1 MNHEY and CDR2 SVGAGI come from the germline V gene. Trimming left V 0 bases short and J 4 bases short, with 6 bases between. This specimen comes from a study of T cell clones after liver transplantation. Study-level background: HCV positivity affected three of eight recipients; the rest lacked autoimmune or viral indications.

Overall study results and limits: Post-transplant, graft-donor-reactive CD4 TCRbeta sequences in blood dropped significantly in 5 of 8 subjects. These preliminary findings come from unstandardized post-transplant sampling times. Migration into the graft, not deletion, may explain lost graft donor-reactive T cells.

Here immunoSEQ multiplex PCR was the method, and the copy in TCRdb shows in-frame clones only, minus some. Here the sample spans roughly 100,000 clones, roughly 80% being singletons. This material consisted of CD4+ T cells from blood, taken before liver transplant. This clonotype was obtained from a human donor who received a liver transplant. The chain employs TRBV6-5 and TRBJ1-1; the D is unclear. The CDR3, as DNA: TGTGCCAGCAGTTACTCGAGGATCACTGAAGCTTTCTTT. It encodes CASSYSRITEAFF.